One sample yielded the 8 T cell receptor beta chains listed below, sequenced in a study of human T cells and chemical hapten exposure. Using its own MiXCR run on the RACE reads, TCRdb lists one record per CDR3 protein. Of around 360,000 distinct CDR3 sequences in the sample, around 6% are singletons; the top ten hold about 6%. Time point of the sample: patch test 2, 6 weeks after DPC sensitization. This sample's treatment: therapeutic diphenylcyclopropenone sensitization with weekly scalp DPC. The source was whole blood, collected in connection with sensitization to the hapten diphenylcyclopropenone (DPC). The receptors shown here come from a woman younger than 30 with alopecia areata. Some clones in this sample may be carry-over from other donors' samples.

This chain uses TRBV7-6 with TRBJ2-3; D gene ambiguous. V lost 0 bases to trimming and J lost 4 bases, with 11 bases between them. The CDR3 has 15 amino acids. The germline CDR1 and CDR2 sequences are SGHVS and FNYEAQ. In DNA, the CDR3 is TGTGCCAGCAGCTTAGCGAGCAGGAGCGCAGATACGCAGTATTTT. Translation gives CASSLASRSADTQYF.

The chain employs TRBV12-3 or TRBV12-4 and TRBJ2-7, with D tentatively TRBD1 or TRBD2 (5 bases each). This CDR3 region has 15 residues. Trimming took 5 bases from V and 5 from J, leaving 19 bases between them. CDR3 coding DNA: TGTGCCAGCAGTCTTAAGGGGACCGCCGCCCACGAGCAGTACTTC. It is translated as CASSLKGTAAHEQYF.

This clonotype has a handful of counts. This rearrangement joins TRBV24-1 to TRBJ2-2, with 8 nucleotides matching TRBD2. This CDR3 has 16 residues. Germline V gene sequence: CDR1 KGHDR, CDR2 SFDVKD. The trim removed 6 bases at V and 2 bases at J, leaving 7 bases unmatched. This CDR3 reads CATSHGRGANTGELFF. CDR3 DNA sequence: TGTGCCACCAGTCACGGGAGGGGCGCAAACACCGGGGAGCTGTTTTTT.

This clonotype was seen many times. The rearrangement joins TRBV6-2 or TRBV6-3 to TRBJ1-1, with 9 bases matching TRBD1. The CDR3 is 13 residues long. V trimming: 6 bases; J trimming: 6 bases; junction bases outside the gene matches: 5. Germline CDR1 reads MNHEY; CDR2 reads SVGEGT. DNA for the CDR3: TGTGCCAGCAGGACAGGGGGGTTCGCTGAAGCTTTCTTT. Protein sequence: CASRTGGFAEAFF.

In this sample, this clonotype turned up once. The rearrangement joins TRBV10-3 to TRBJ2-1; no firm D call. There are 12 residues in the CDR3. V lost 6 bases to trimming and J lost 5 bases, with 8 bases between them. CDR1 and CDR2 from the germline V gene are ENHRY and SYGVKD. CDR3 bases: TGTGCCATCAGAGAGGCCGACAATGAGCAGTTCTTC. As protein: CAIREADNEQFF.

This clonotype appeared many times. The chain carries TRBV5-4 and TRBJ2-6, with D perhaps being TRBD1 or TRBD2 (5 bases each). CDR1 and CDR2 (germline): SGHNT, YYREEE (reference sequence). Between the trimmed V and J ends, which lost 3 bases and 1 base, there was a span of 11 bases. The CDR3 sequence is 16 residues long. This chain's CDR3 is CASSSGTFSGANVLTF. CDR3 in DNA: TGTGCCAGCAGCTCTGGGACGTTTTCTGGGGCCAACGTCCTGACTTTC.

This clonotype was observed a handful of times. This chain uses TRBV24-1 with TRBJ2-3, with TRBD2 matching over 7 bases. V was pared by 4 bases and J by 1 base, with 7 bases of the junction left unmatched. Per the germline V gene, CDR1 is KGHDR and CDR2 is SFDVKD. This CDR3 contains 16 residues. The CDR3 sequence: CATSESQRGGTDTQYF. CDR3 sequence (DNA): TGTGCCACCAGTGAGAGCCAGCGGGGTGGCACAGATACGCAGTATTTT.

The chain employs TRBV29-1 and TRBJ2-5, with unresolved D. The CDR3 length is 12 residues. Trimming took off 5 bases at V and 5 bases at J, with 12 bases between the two ends. Germline lookup yields CDR1 SQVTM and CDR2 ANQGSEA. The CDR3 DNA follows: TGCAGCGTTCCAGCTATAGTCGAGACCCAGTACTTC. It codes for CSVPAIVETQYF.